The 4 T cell receptor beta chains in this list originate from one sample, sequenced in a study of blood T cell repertoires in COVID-19 (dated by TCRdb to the early 2020s). Library construction relied on the immunoSEQ multiplex PCR assay. Held by TCRdb, this immuneACCESS table contains in-frame sequences only and omits some clones. Under half of the omission traces to an unresolved V gene where checked; the cause of the rest is unknown. The sample table records roughly 78,000 clones; roughly 86% of these occur just once. The ten largest clones add up to approximately 1.9% of the sample. Sequenced sample: peripheral blood. The source of these receptors is a woman aged 60 to 75 with acute or convalescent COVID-19.

The chain links TRBV6-1 to TRBJ2-1; TRBD2 matches 11 bases. This CDR3 has 15 residues. Germline loops: CDR1 MNHNS, CDR2 SASEGT. With 1 base clipped from V and 4 bases from J, the junction kept 0 bases outside the gene matches. The CDR3 protein is CASSEGLAGYNEQFF. In nucleotides, the CDR3 is TGTGCCAGCAGTGAAGGACTAGCGGGGTACAATGAGCAGTTCTTC.

The V and J genes are TRBV9 and TRBJ2-7; a weak D match, TRBD2 (5 bases). Germline CDR1 SGDLS, CDR2 YYNGEE. The CDR3 covers 16 residues. V lost 0 bases and J lost 4, with 17 bases in between. The DNA for the CDR3 is TGTGCCAGCAGCGTAGACCCGGGAAGATCCTATTACGAGCAGTACTTC. Its translation: CASSVDPGRSYYEQYF.

The V call is TRBV4-3, the J call TRBJ1-1, with 11 bases lining up with TRBD1. There are 13 residues in the CDR3. Germline CDR1 reads LGHNA; CDR2 reads YSLEER. V dropped 4 bases and J dropped 11; count of bases not matched to a gene: 6. The CDR3 nucleotides are TGCGCCAGCAGCCTTAGGACAGGGGGCTCGGCTTTCTTT. It encodes CASSLRTGGSAFF.

The chain is built from TRBV6-5 and TRBJ1-4, with D perhaps TRBD1 (6 bases). Germline V lookup: CDR1 MNHEY, CDR2 SVGAGI. The V end lost 7 bases, the J end lost 8 bases, and 17 bases lay between the germline ends. The CDR3 totals 14 residues. CDR3 amino acids: CASKGGAGEEKLFF. Written as DNA, the CDR3 is TGTGCCAGCAAGGGGGGGGCAGGGGAGGAAAAACTGTTTTTT.